Each of the 2 T cell receptor beta chains below was sequenced from the same sample in a study of blood T cell repertoires in COVID-19. Assay: immunoSEQ multiplex PCR; the TCRdb copy retains only in-frame clones and omits some. This table has 90,000 to 100,000 clones, approximately 90% appearing once. Input material: peripheral blood. The origin of the receptors is a man aged 65-85 years with acute or convalescent COVID-19.

The chain joins TRBV24-1 to TRBJ2-3; TRBD2 matches at 8 bases. Per germline, CDR1 KGHDR and CDR2 SFDVKD. Unmatched junction bases numbered 3, after V lost 12 bases and J lost 2 bases. CDR3 length: 12 amino acids. The CDR3 DNA is TGTGCCGTCGGGGGGGACACAGATACGCAGTATTTT. As protein: CAVGGDTDTQYF.

The chain employs TRBV9 and TRBJ2-5; 14 bases line up with TRBD2. Germline CDR1 is SGDLS and CDR2 is YYNGEE. The V gene end was trimmed by 3 bases and the J gene end by 1 base; junction bases not matched to a gene: 5. This CDR3 comprises 17 residues. The CDR3 region has the DNA TGTGCCAGCAGCGCCTGGACTAGCGGGGGGTCCCAAGAGACCCAGTACTTC. It encodes CASSAWTSGGSQETQYF.